Presented here are 19 T cell receptor beta chains from one specimen sequenced in a study of CD8+ T cells in alopecia areata (dated by TCRdb to between 2017 and 2018). Library generation was performed with the immunoSEQ multiplex PCR assay. RNA was extracted from all samples and reverse transcribed into cDNA, which served as template for TCR sequencing. TCRdb limited this immuneACCESS table to in-frame rearrangements with V and J called. A share of clones is missing; checked studies link under half to unresolved V genes, and the rest is unexplained. The sample table holds 150,000 or so clones, of which 87% were seen once. In total, the top ten clones hold roughly 16% of the sample. This specimen's time point label, per the study, means: baseline before oral tofacitinib. Sequenced here: CD8+ T cells sorted from blood, sampled at week 0. These receptors were collected from a human donor with alopecia areata.

The rearrangement joins TRBV7-9 to TRBJ2-3; D is uncertain. CDR3 length: 19 amino acids. Germline CDR1 SEHNR, CDR2 FQNEAQ (reference sequence). Trimming shortened V by 2 bases and J by 3 bases, and 24 bases separated the two germline ends. The CDR3 loop reads CASSLFHRKGPDETDTQYF. In DNA, the CDR3 is TGTGCCAGCAGCTTATTCCACCGTAAAGGCCCCGACGAAACAGATACGCAGTATTTT.

This clone was observed a handful of times. This chain links TRBV29-1 with TRBJ2-4; D is unresolved. The CDR3 runs to 12 residues. The V and J ends lost 2 bases and 6 bases respectively, with 8 bases between them. The V gene's germline CDR1 is SQVTM and CDR2 ANQGSEA. CDR3: CSVEIDGNIQYF. CDR3 nucleotides: TGCAGCGTTGAAATAGACGGAAACATTCAGTACTTC.

This clone was seen just once. This chain connects TRBV5-6 to TRBJ2-1; D gene uncertain. Germline CDR1 reads SGHDT; CDR2 reads YYEEEE. V was clipped by 2 bases and J by 3 bases, with 6 bases between them. The CDR3 extends over 13 amino acids. CDR3 sequence (DNA): TGTGCCAGCAGCTTAGGCCTCTACAATGAGCAGTTCTTC. It encodes CASSLGLYNEQFF.

This sequence joins TRBV6-5 and TRBJ2-5; D may be TRBD1 (6 bases). This CDR3 contains 14 residues. Germline loops: CDR1 MNHEY, CDR2 SVGAGI. V lost 8 bases and J 1 base, leaving 14 bases between the germline ends. The CDR3 coding sequence is TGTGCCAGCGCCATGGGACACCTCCAAGAGACCCAGTACTTC. Protein sequence: CASAMGHLQETQYF.

The chain combines TRBV7-3 with TRBJ2-1; tentatively, D is TRBD1 (5 bases). From germline, CDR1 is SGHTA and CDR2 FQGTGA. Trimming left V 5 bases short and J 7 bases short, with 21 bases between. CDR3 length: 16 residues. The CDR3 loop is CASSLWGGQIINEQFF. The CDR3 DNA follows: TGTGCCAGCAGCCTTTGGGGCGGCCAAATAATTAATGAGCAGTTCTTC.

The V call is TRBV5-1, the J call TRBJ2-2; 7 positions match TRBD1. V was clipped by 4 bases and J by 6 bases; unmatched bases: 9. In germline, CDR1 is SGHRS, CDR2 YFSETQ. This CDR3 spans 15 amino acids. The CDR3 DNA sequence: TGCGCCAGCAGCGCCGACAGGGTTTCAGCCGGGGAGCTGTTTTTT. It specifies CASSADRVSAGELFF. Full variable domain (missing parts from reference TRBV5-1 and TRBJ2-2): KAGVTQTPRYLIKTRGQQVTLSCSPISGHRSVSWYQQTPGQGLQFLFEYFSETQRNKGNFPGRFSGRQFSNSRSEMNVSTLELGDSALYLCASSADRVSAGELFFGEGSRLTVL.

The chain links TRBV29-1 to TRBJ2-7; 10 bases match TRBD1. The CDR3 runs to 13 residues. Germline CDR1 is SQVTM and CDR2 is ANQGSEA. Trimming at V came to 3 bases and at J to 6 bases, leaving 5 bases not matched to a gene. The CDR3 DNA follows: TGCAGCGTTGAGACCGGGACAGGGGTCGAGCAGTACTTC. It is translated as CSVETGTGVEQYF.

Only a few counts were recorded for this clone. The rearrangement links TRBV5-4 to TRBJ2-3, with 9 bases that match TRBD1. The V gene's germline CDR1 is SGHNT and CDR2 YYREEE (reference sequence). With 4 bases clipped from V and 2 bases from J, the junction kept 17 bases outside the gene matches. The CDR3 contains 19 residues. CDR3 region: CASSPSAGTGIGATDTQYF. The CDR3 DNA reads as TGTGCCAGCAGCCCGAGCGCCGGGACAGGGATTGGGGCCACAGATACGCAGTATTTT.

V and J are TRBV29-1 and TRBJ2-1; perhaps D is TRBD1 or TRBD2 (6 bases each). The CDR3 has 12 amino acids. The V gene's germline CDR1 is SQVTM and CDR2 ANQGSEA. The V and J ends lost 6 bases and 8 bases respectively, with 14 bases between them. The CDR3 region has the DNA TGCAGCGTCCCTGAGGGGGGCTATGAGCAGTTCTTC. This sequence encodes CSVPEGGYEQFF.

The chain is built from TRBV4-1 and TRBJ2-7; a possible D gene is TRBD1 (5 bases). This CDR3 region has 13 residues. Deletions cut 5 bases from V and 4 bases from J, with 12 bases between. Germline CDR1 reads MGHRA; CDR2 reads YSYEKL. Here the CDR3 reads CASSMDQGYEQYF. The CDR3 coding sequence is TGCGCCAGCAGCATGGACCAGGGATACGAGCAGTACTTC.

This chain uses TRBV29-1 with TRBJ1-2, with D uncertain. This CDR3 has 14 amino acids. Germline V gene lookup returns CDR1 SQVTM and CDR2 ANQGSEA. V lost 0 bases, J lost 4 bases, and 12 bases lay in between. The CDR3 loop reads CSVEDRAHLYGYTF. CDR3 bases: TGCAGCGTTGAAGATCGGGCCCACCTCTATGGCTACACCTTC.

V is TRBV6-5 and J is TRBJ2-1; tentatively, D is TRBD2 (6 bases). V was pared by 7 bases and J by 6 bases, with 19 bases between. The CDR3 is 15 amino acids. CDR1 and CDR2 from the germline V gene are MNHEY and SVGAGI. CDR3 sequence: CASTTGLIGGNEQFF. The CDR3 DNA reads TGTGCCAGCACAACGGGACTTATCGGTGGCAATGAGCAGTTCTTC.

The chain has TRBV5-8 and TRBJ2-3, with 7 nucleotides matching TRBD1. With V trimmed by 4 bases and J by 2 bases, 7 bases remained unmatched. From germline, CDR1 is SGHTS and CDR2 YDEGEE. The CDR3 contains 15 residues. The CDR3 sequence is CASSPEGQNTDTQYF. The DNA of the CDR3 is TGTGCCAGCAGCCCCGAGGGACAGAACACAGATACGCAGTATTTT.

V gene TRBV13 combines with J gene TRBJ2-1, with D hard to call. This CDR3 has 12 residues. V was pared by 4 bases and J by 8 bases, with 9 bases between. Germline V gene lookup returns CDR1 PRHDT and CDR2 FYEKMQ (reference sequence). CDR3 protein: CASSSLPHEQFF. As DNA, the CDR3 is TGTGCCAGCAGCTCTCTCCCCCATGAGCAGTTCTTC.

The V gene is TRBV4-1, the J gene TRBJ1-2; the D is unclear. V was shortened by 3 bases and J by 6 bases, with 11 bases between the two germline ends. Germline V lookup: CDR1 MGHRA, CDR2 YSYEKL. CDR3 length: 13 residues. CDR3 nucleotide sequence: TGCGCCAGCAGCCATCGACCGGCGAATGGCTACACCTTC. Translation gives CASSHRPANGYTF.

The rearrangement uses TRBV4-2 and TRBJ2-6, with 7 positions matching TRBD2. J was trimmed by 5 bases and V by 0 bases; bases with no gene match: 10. CDR3 length: 18 residues. Germline lookup yields CDR1 LGHNA and CDR2 YNFKEQ. CDR3: CASSQDLAVAGWANVLTF. The CDR3 DNA follows: TGTGCCAGCAGCCAAGACCTAGCGGTGGCAGGGTGGGCCAACGTCCTGACTTTC.

V and J are TRBV27 and TRBJ2-2, with D hard to call. With 5 bases removed from V and 1 base from J, the gap between germline ends came to 11 bases. The CDR3 consists of 15 residues. Germline lookup yields CDR1 MNHEY and CDR2 SMNVEV (reference sequence). The CDR3 sequence is CASSNPTRNTGELFF. The CDR3 DNA reads as TGTGCCAGCAGTAACCCGACCCGGAACACCGGGGAGCTGTTTTTT.

The rearrangement uses TRBV27 and TRBJ1-5; D remains unclear. From germline, CDR1 is MNHEY and CDR2 SMNVEV (reference sequence). The CDR3 contains 13 residues. V dropped 2 bases and J dropped 6 bases, with 8 bases sitting between them. The CDR3 DNA follows: TGTGCCAGCAGTTTACTCGGGTCTCAGCCCCAGCATTTT. This codes for CASSLLGSQPQHF.

The chain has TRBV2 and TRBJ1-5; weak D call: TRBD1 (6 bases). This CDR3 spans 16 amino acids. Per germline, CDR1 SNHLY and CDR2 FYNNEI. The V and J ends lost 3 bases and 2 bases respectively, with 14 bases between them. CDR3: CASSEPQGYGNQPQHF. In DNA form, the CDR3 reads TGTGCCAGCAGTGAGCCACAGGGCTATGGCAATCAGCCCCAGCATTTT. The variable domain in full, with the rest retrieved from reference TRBV2 and TRBJ1-5, is EPEVTQTPSHQVTQMGQEVILRCVPISNHLYFYWYRQILGQKVEFLVSFYNNEISEKSEIFDDQFSVERPDGSNFTLKIRSTKLEDSAMYFCASSEPQGYGNQPQHFGDGTRLSIL.